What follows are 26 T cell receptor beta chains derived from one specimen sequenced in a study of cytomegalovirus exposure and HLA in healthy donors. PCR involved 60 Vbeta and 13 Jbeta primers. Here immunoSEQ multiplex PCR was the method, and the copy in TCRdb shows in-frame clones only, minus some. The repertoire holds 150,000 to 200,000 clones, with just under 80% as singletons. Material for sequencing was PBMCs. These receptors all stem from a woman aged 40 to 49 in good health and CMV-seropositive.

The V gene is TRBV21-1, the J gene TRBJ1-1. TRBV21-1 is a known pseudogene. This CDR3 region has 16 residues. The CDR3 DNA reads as TGTGCCAGCAGCAAAGGGTATCCGGGAAGGGTCACTGAAGCTTTCTTT. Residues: CASSKGYPGRVTEAFF.

CDR3 residues: CSAPTGEEGYTF. In DNA form, the CDR3 reads TGCAGCGCCCCGACAGGGGAAGAGGGCTACACCTTC. The chain employs TRBV29-1 and TRBJ1-2; 8 nucleotides match TRBD1. The V gene end was trimmed by 7 bases and the J gene end by 8 bases; junction bases not matched to a gene: 9. From germline, CDR1 is SQVTM and CDR2 ANQGSEA. The CDR3 is made up of 12 amino acids.

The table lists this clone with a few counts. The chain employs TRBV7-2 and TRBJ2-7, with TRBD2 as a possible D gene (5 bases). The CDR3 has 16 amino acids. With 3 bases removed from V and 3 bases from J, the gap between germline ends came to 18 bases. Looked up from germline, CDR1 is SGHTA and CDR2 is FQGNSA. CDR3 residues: CASSLVAAARDYEQYF. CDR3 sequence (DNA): TGTGCCAGCAGCTTGGTGGCCGCGGCTCGGGACTACGAGCAGTACTTC.

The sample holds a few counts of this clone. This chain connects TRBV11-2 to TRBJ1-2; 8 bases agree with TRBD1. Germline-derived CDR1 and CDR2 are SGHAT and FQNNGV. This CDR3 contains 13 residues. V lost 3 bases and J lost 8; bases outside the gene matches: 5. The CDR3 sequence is CASSLQGAGGYTF. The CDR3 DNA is TGTGCCAGCAGCTTGCAGGGGGCGGGAGGCTACACCTTC.

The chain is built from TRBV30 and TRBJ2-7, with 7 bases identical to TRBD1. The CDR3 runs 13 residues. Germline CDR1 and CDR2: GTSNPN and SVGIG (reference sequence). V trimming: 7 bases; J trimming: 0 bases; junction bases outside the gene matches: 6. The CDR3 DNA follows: TGTGCCTCCACCGGGACAGTCTCCTACGAGCAGTACTTC. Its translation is CASTGTVSYEQYF.

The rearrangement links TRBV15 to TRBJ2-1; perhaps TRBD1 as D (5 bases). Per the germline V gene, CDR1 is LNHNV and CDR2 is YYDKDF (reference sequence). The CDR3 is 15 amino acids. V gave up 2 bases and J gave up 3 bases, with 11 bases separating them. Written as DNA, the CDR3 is TGTGCCACCAGCAGACCCGACAGAGACTACAATGAGCAGTTCTTC. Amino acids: CATSRPDRDYNEQFF.

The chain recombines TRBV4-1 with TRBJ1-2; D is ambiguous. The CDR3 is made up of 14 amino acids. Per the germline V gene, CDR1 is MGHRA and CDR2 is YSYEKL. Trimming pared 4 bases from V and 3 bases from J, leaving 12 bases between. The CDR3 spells CASSPLREYYGYTF. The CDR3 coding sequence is TGCGCCAGCAGCCCACTGAGGGAGTACTATGGCTACACCTTC.

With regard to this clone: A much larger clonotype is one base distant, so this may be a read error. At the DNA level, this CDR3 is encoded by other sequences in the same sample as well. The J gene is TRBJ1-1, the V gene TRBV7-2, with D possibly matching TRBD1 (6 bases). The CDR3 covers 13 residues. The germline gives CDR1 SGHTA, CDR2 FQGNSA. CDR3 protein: CASSQGRNTEAFF. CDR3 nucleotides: TGTGCCAGCAGCCAGGGGCGGAACACTGAAGCCTTCTTT.

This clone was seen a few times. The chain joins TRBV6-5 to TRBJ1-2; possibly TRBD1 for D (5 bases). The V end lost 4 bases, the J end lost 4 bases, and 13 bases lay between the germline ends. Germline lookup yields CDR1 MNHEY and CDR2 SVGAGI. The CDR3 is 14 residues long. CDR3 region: CASSSSGAVYGYTF. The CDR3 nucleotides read TGTGCCAGCAGTTCCTCTGGGGCAGTCTATGGCTACACCTTC.

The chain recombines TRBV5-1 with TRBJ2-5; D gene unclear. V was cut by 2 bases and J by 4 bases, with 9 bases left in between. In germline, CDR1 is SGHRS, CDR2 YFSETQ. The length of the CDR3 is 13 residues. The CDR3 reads CASSFTTLETQYF. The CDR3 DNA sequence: TGCGCCAGCAGCTTTACGACACTAGAGACCCAGTACTTC.

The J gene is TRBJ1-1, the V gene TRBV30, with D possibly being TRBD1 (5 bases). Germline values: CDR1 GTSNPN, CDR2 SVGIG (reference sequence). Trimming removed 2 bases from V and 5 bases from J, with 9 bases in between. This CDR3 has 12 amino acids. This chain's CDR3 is CAWSWEGTEAFF. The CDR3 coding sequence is TGTGCCTGGAGTTGGGAGGGGACTGAAGCTTTCTTT.

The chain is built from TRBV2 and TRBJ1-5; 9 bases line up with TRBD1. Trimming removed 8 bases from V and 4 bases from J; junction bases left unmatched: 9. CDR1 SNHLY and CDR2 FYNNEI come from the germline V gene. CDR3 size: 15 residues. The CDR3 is CASGPGQGPNQPQHF. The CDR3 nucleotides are TGTGCCAGCGGGCCGGGACAGGGTCCTAATCAGCCCCAGCATTTT. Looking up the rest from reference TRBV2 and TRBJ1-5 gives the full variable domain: EPEVTQTPSHQVTQMGQEVILRCVPISNHLYFYWYRQILGQKVEFLVSFYNNEISEKSEIFDDQFSVERPDGSNFTLKIRSTKLEDSAMYFCASGPGQGPNQPQHFGDGTRLSIL.

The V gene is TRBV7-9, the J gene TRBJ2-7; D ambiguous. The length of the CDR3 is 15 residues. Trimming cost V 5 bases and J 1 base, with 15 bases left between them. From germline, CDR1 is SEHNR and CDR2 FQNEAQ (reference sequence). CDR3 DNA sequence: TGTGCCAGCAGCCCATCTGGAGAGAGGTCCTACGAGCAGTACTTC. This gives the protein CASSPSGERSYEQYF.

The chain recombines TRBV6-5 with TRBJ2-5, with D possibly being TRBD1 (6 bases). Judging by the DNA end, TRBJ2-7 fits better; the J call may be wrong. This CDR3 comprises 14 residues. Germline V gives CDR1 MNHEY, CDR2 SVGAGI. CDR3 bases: TGTGCCAGCAGTTACCACGACAGGTTCTACGAGCAGTACTTC. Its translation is CASSYHDRFYEQYF.

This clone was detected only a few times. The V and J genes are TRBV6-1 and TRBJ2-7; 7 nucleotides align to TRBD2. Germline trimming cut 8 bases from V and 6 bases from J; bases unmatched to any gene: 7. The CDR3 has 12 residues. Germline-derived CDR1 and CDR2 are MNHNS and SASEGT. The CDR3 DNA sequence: TGTGCCAGCCGACCGGGACTAAGCGAGCAGTACTTC. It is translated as CASRPGLSEQYF.

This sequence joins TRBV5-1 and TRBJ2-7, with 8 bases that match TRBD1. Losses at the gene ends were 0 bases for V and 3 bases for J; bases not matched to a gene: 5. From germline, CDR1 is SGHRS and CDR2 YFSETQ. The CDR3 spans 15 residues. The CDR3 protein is CASSLAGGAGYEQYF. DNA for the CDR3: TGCGCCAGCAGCTTGGCAGGGGGCGCAGGCTACGAGCAGTACTTC.

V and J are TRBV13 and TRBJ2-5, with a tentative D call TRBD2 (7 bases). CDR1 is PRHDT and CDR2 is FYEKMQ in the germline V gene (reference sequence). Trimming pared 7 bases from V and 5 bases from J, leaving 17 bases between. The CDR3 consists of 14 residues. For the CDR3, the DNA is TGTGCCAGCAAGGGGGGGGCGCCAGGGGAGACCCAGTACTTC. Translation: CASKGGAPGETQYF.

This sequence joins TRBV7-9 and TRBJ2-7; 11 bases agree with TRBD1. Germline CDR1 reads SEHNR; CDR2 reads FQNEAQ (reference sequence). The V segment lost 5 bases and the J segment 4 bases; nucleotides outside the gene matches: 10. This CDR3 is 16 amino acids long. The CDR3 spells CASSTVWTGGSYEQYF. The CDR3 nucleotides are TGTGCCAGCAGCACCGTCTGGACAGGGGGCTCGTACGAGCAGTACTTC.

CDR3 protein: CASSLQKVEYGYTF. The CDR3 DNA follows: TGTGCCAGCAGCTTACAAAAGGTGGAGTACGGCTACACCTTC. The chain joins TRBV7-9 to TRBJ1-2; D call uncertain. CDR3 length equals 14 residues. Between the trimmed V and J ends, which lost 2 bases and 8 bases, there was a span of 15 bases. Germline loops: CDR1 SEHNR, CDR2 FQNEAQ (reference sequence). Full variable domain (rest looked up from reference TRBV7-9 and TRBJ1-2): DTGVSQNPRHKITKRGQNVTFRCDPISEHNRLYWYRQTLGQGPEFLTYFQNEAQLEKSRLLSDRFSAERPKGSFSTLEIQRTEQGDSAMYLCASSLQKVEYGYTFGSGTRLTVV.

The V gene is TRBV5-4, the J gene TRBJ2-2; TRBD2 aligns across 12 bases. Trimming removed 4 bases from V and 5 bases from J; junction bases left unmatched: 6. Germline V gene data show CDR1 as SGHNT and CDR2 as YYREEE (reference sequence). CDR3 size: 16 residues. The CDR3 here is CASSALAGGGTGELFF. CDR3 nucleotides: TGTGCCAGCAGCGCACTAGCGGGGGGCGGTACCGGGGAGCTGTTTTTT.

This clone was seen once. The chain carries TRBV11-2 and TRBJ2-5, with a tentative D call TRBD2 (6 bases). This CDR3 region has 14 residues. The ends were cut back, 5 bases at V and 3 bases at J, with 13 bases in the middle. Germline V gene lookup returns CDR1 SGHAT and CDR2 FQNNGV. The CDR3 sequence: CASSQRTIEETQYF. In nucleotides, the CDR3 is TGTGCCAGCAGCCAGCGGACTATTGAAGAGACCCAGTACTTC.

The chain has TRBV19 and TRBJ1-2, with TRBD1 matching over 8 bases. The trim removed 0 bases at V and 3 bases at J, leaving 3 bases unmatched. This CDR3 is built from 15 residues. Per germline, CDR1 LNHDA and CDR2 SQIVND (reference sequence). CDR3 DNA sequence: TGTGCCAGTAGTATAGATCAGGACAGGGACTATGGCTACACCTTC. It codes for CASSIDQDRDYGYTF.

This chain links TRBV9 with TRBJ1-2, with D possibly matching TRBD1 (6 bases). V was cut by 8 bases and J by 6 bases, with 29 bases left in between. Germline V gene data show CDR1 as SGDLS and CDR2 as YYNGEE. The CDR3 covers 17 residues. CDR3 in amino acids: CARPEVYRDRRLDGYTF. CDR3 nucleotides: TGTGCCAGGCCCGAAGTGTACAGGGACCGAAGACTTGATGGCTACACCTTC.

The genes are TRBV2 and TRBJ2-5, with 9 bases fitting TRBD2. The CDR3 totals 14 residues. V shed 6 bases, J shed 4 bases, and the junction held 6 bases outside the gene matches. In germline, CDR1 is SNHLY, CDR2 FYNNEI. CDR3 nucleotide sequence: TGTGCCAGCAGGACCGGGACTAGCAGAGAGACCCAGTACTTC. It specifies CASRTGTSRETQYF.

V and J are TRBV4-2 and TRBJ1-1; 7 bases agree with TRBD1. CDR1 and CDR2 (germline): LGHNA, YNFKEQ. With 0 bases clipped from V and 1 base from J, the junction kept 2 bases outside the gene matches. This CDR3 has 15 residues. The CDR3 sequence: CASSQEGQTNTEAFF. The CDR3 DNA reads TGTGCCAGCAGCCAAGAGGGACAGACGAACACTGAAGCTTTCTTT.

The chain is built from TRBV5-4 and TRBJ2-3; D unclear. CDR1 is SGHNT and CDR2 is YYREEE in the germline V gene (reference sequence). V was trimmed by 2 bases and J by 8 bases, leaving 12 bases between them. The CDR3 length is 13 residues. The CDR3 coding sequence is TGTGCCAGCAGCTTTCCAGGCCATGGTACGCAGTATTTT. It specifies CASSFPGHGTQYF. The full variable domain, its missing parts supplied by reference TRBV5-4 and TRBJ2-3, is ETGVTQSPTHLIKTRGQQVTLRCSSQSGHNTVSWYQQALGQGPQFIFQYYREEENGRGNFPPRFSGLQFPNYSSELNVNALELDDSALYLCASSFPGHGTQYFGPGTRLTVL.